The next 13 T cell receptor beta chains were all read from a single sample in a study of T cells in Graves' hyperthyroidism and ophthalmopathy. TCR beta CDR3 region amplification was performed from RNA transcripts. Carried out on the TCR CDR3, a first-round RT-PCR used the HTBI primer set. TCRdb analysed the multiplex PCR reads with MiXCR anew, one entry per CDR3 protein. The data show approximately 640,000 distinct CDR3 sequences, 45% seen once. The sequenced material came from peripheral blood or thyroid tissue (not recorded which). These receptors all come from an adult man with Graves' disease, either hyperthyroidism or ophthalmopathy (not recorded which).

Points on this clonotype: Just one base apart from a much larger clone, this may be a read error. The chain joins TRBV7-9 to TRBJ2-7, with a possible D match to TRBD1 (5 bases). This CDR3 has 14 residues. Trimming left V 5 bases short and J 2 bases short, with 13 bases between. The germline V gene encodes CDR1 SEHNR and CDR2 FQNEAQ (reference sequence). CDR3 loop: CASSPTVLAYEQYF. CDR3 sequence (DNA): TGTGCCAGCAGCCCGACAGTATTAGCCTACGAGCAGTACTTC.

This clonotype was observed a handful of times. A read error may account for a junction end that differs from germline. This rearrangement joins TRBV10-3 to TRBJ1-6; D possibly corresponds to TRBD1 (5 bases). CDR3 length equals 14 residues. The germline gives CDR1 ENHRY, CDR2 SYGVKD. The CDR3 DNA follows: TGTGCCAGCAGTGAAGGGAACAGGAGGTCACCCCTCCACTTT. Amino acids: CASSEGNRRSPLHF.

At least ten counts were recorded for this clonotype. J is TRBJ2-6 and V is TRBV7-9; no clear D. The CDR3 loop spans 14 amino acids. The V and J ends lost 5 bases and 2 bases respectively, with 7 bases between them. Germline CDR1 reads SEHNR; CDR2 reads FQNEAQ (reference sequence). This CDR3 reads CASSRNPGANVLTF. The CDR3 nucleotides are TGTGCCAGCAGCCGGAACCCTGGGGCCAACGTCCTGACTTTC.

CDR3 in amino acids: CAISDATGVAYEQYF. As DNA, the CDR3 is TGTGCCATCAGTGATGCGACAGGGGTCGCCTACGAGCAGTACTTC. This rearrangement joins TRBV10-3 to TRBJ2-7; 8 bases fit TRBD1. CDR1 and CDR2 from the germline V gene are ENHRY and SYGVKD. The CDR3 length is 15 residues. V shed 3 bases and J 2 bases; nucleotides not matched to a gene: 6.

This clonotype was observed many times. The chain carries TRBV9 and TRBJ1-2; the match to TRBD1 covers 8 bases. V was pared by 3 bases and J by 8 bases, with 3 bases of the junction left unmatched. The CDR3 spans 12 residues. Germline values: CDR1 SGDLS, CDR2 YYNGEE. CDR3 coding DNA: TGTGCCAGCAGCGAGACAGGGGTGGGCTACACCTTC. Protein sequence: CASSETGVGYTF.

This chain connects TRBV29-1 to TRBJ1-2, with a possible D match to TRBD1 (5 bases). This CDR3 is built from 13 residues. Germline loops: CDR1 SQVTM, CDR2 ANQGSEA. The V end lost 8 bases, the J end lost 1 base, and 14 bases lay between the germline ends. This CDR3 is CSLAAGGNYGYTF. The CDR3, as DNA: TGCAGCTTAGCCGCCGGGGGTAACTATGGCTACACCTTC.

Points on this clonotype: It may be a read error: a sequence one base away is much more abundant. The rearrangement links TRBV2 to TRBJ1-5; D is unclear. Germline V gene lookup returns CDR1 SNHLY and CDR2 FYNNEI. CDR3 length: 13 amino acids. The CDR3 DNA sequence: TGTGCCAGCAGTGAGTGGGCACAACAGCCCCAGAATTTT. This sequence encodes CASSEWAQQPQNF.

This clonotype was recorded a few times. At one end, the junction sequence differs from germline, possibly due to a read error. V gene TRBV7-8 combines with J gene TRBJ1-5, with D possibly being TRBD1 (5 bases). Germline lookup yields CDR1 SGHVS and CDR2 FQNEAQ. The CDR3 length is 15 residues. CDR3 DNA: TGTGCCAGCCGCTTTGGGGCCGGTAGCAATCAGCCCCAGCATTTT. Amino acid sequence: CASRFGAGSNQPQHF.

About this clonotype: A much larger clone differs from this one at a single base, so this may be a read error. The chain couples TRBV7-8 to TRBJ1-2, with D possibly being TRBD1 (5 bases). The CDR3 runs 13 residues. In germline, CDR1 is SGHVS, CDR2 FQNEAQ. CDR3 in amino acids: CANSLAGHKGYTF. The CDR3 region has the DNA TGTGCCAACAGCTTAGCGGGGCACAAGGGCTACACCTTC.

Comments on this clonotype: This sequence may be a read error, since a much larger clone differs from it by one base. The rearrangement uses TRBV29-1 and TRBJ1-2, with 7 bases identical to TRBD1. The CDR3 has 17 residues. V shed 0 bases, J shed 4 bases, and the junction held 14 bases outside the gene matches. CDR1 SQVTM and CDR2 ANQGSEA come from the germline V gene. The CDR3 region has the DNA TGCAGCGTTGAAGATCGGAAAGGGGGCCCGTCTACCTATGGCTACACCTTC. Its translation: CSVEDRKGGPSTYGYTF.

This clonotype was seen a single time. Being one base from a much bigger clone, this may be a read error. This sequence joins TRBV7-7 and TRBJ1-6; no reliable D call. The V gene's germline CDR1 is SSHAT and CDR2 FNYEAQ (reference sequence). This CDR3 spans 13 amino acids. This chain's CDR3 is CASSSGLNSPPHF. Here the CDR3 DNA reads TGTGCTAGCAGCTCCGGCCTGAATTCACCCCCCCACTTT.

This clonotype has only a few counts. The V gene is TRBV10-3, the J gene TRBJ1-1; TRBD1 might be the D (5 bases). V lost 7 bases and J 0 bases, leaving 9 bases between the germline ends. The CDR3 consists of 13 residues. Per germline, CDR1 ENHRY and CDR2 SYGVKD. The chain's CDR3 is CAIKGALNTEAFF. The CDR3 nucleotides read TGTGCCATCAAAGGGGCCTTGAACACTGAAGCTTTCTTT.

The chain employs TRBV20-1 and TRBJ1-4; 7 nucleotides match TRBD1. The CDR3 has 14 residues. CDR1 and CDR2 (germline): DFQATT, SNEGSKA (reference sequence). V lost 6 bases and J lost 5; bases outside the gene matches: 9. CDR3 sequence: CSAPGDRKNEKLFF. The CDR3 bases are TGCAGTGCCCCCGGGGACAGAAAAAATGAAAAACTGTTTTTT.